This is a list of T cell receptor beta chains from one sample in a study of response to subunit inactivated influenza vaccine. TCRdb redid the calling of the RT-PCR reads with MiXCR, one entry per CDR3 protein. This table holds 550,000 to 600,000 distinct CDR3 sequences, approximately 10% found once. The material sequenced was PBMCs from blood, taken on the day of vaccination. These receptors were collected from a man aged 50 to 59 who received an inactivated influenza vaccine. The CDR3 runs from the conserved cysteine through the conserved F or W. The order of the fields is clone size, V gene, J gene, D gene, CDR3 protein, CDR3 DNA. D genes are given only for firm matches. Size is omitted from some rows. Given values are once, few, many or a class for expanded clones.

>NA|TRBV18|TRBJ1-3|TRBD1
CASSPTGRPGNTIYF
TGTGCCAGCTCACCGACAGGGCGGCCTGGAAACACCATATATTTT
>many|TRBV6-5|TRBJ1-4|NA
CASSYGAGGKLFF
TGTGCCAGCAGTTACGGTGCGGGGGGGAAACTGTTTTTT
>few|TRBV11-1|TRBJ2-2|NA
CASSLMRTTDTGELFF
TGTGCCAGCAGCTTAATGCGCACCACCGACACCGGGGAGCTGTTTTTT
>few|TRBV20-1|TRBJ1-5|NA
CSASEPLNQPQHF
TGCAGTGCCAGCGAGCCGTTGAATCAGCCCCAGCATTTT
>few|TRBV7-8|TRBJ2-7|TRBD1
CASSLDRGLISYEQYF
TGTGCCAGCAGCTTAGACAGGGGCCTAATCTCCTACGAGCAGTACTTC
>NA|TRBV7-9|TRBJ2-7|TRBD1
CASGPGMRDRGIYEQYF
TGTGCCAGCGGCCCCGGGATGCGGGACAGGGGTATTTACGAGCAGTACTTC
>many|TRBV12-3/TRBV12-4|TRBJ1-5|NA
CASSFGRNQPQHF
TGTGCCAGCAGTTTCGGGCGTAATCAGCCCCAGCATTTT
>NA|TRBV20-1|TRBJ2-7|TRBD1
CSALIPGQNYEQYF
TGCAGTGCTCTTATTCCGGGACAGAACTACGAGCAGTACTTC
>few|TRBV7-6|TRBJ2-1|TRBD1
CASSLDPTGVDNEQFF
TGTGCCAGCAGCTTAGATCCGACAGGGGTCGACAATGAGCAGTTCTTC
>few|TRBV18|TRBJ2-7|TRBD2
CASSLYSGTSVYEQYF
TGTGCCAGCTCACTGTATAGCGGGACTAGCGTCTACGAGCAGTACTTC
>NA|TRBV3-1|TRBJ1-1|NA
CASSQRSRETEAFF
TGTGCCAGCAGCCAGCGTTCGAGGGAAACTGAAGCTTTCTTT
>NA|TRBV7-2|TRBJ2-3|TRBD1
CASSLGTGGTPQYF
TGTGCCAGCAGCTTAGGTACAGGGGGGACCCCGCAGTATTTT
>many|TRBV6-2/TRBV6-3|TRBJ2-3|NA
CASSYSTPSGKLTDTQYF
TGTGCCAGCAGTTACTCGACTCCTTCCGGGAAGCTCACAGATACGCAGTATTTT
>few|TRBV7-9|TRBJ1-2|NA
CASSPIAGQFYGYTF
TGTGCCAGCAGCCCGATAGCTGGACAGTTCTATGGCTACACCTTC
>many|TRBV5-1|TRBJ2-5|NA
CASSLFSVEETQYF
TGCGCCAGCAGCTTGTTTTCCGTTGAGGAGACCCAGTACTTC
>few|TRBV4-3|TRBJ2-7|NA
CASSQDRAGEYEQYF
TGCGCCAGCAGCCAAGATAGAGCAGGGGAGTACGAGCAGTACTTC
>few|TRBV29-1|TRBJ2-1|TRBD2
CSVLGLGGNEQFF
TGCAGCGTTCTGGGACTAGGGGGGAATGAGCAGTTCTTC
>few|TRBV20-1|TRBJ2-5|NA
CSARPWETQYF
TGCAGTGCTAGACCTTGGGAGACCCAGTACTTC
>many|TRBV20-1|TRBJ1-5|TRBD1
CSAPLPGGSNQPQHF
TGCAGTGCCCCATTGCCAGGGGGGAGCAATCAGCCCCAGCATTTT
>many|TRBV5-1|TRBJ2-1|NA
CASSLDTLRMQFF
TGCGCCAGCAGCTTGGACACGCTGCGAATGCAGTTCTTC
>NA|TRBV12-3/TRBV12-4|TRBJ2-3|TRBD2
CASSQSGAGDGTDTQYF
TGTGCCAGCAGTCAATCCGGGGCGGGAGACGGCACAGATACGCAGTATTTT
>NA|TRBV12-3/TRBV12-4|TRBJ1-4|NA
CASSLGFRADGEKLFF
TGTGCCAGCAGTTTAGGGTTCCGGGCAGACGGAGAAAAACTGTTTTTT
>few|TRBV21-1|TRBJ1-2|NA
CASSRHGEVGYTF
TGTGCCAGCAGCCGACACGGGGAGGTGGGCTACACCTTC
>many|TRBV5-1|TRBJ2-2|TRBD1
CASSLQGANTGELFF
TGTGCCAGCAGCTTGCAGGGGGCGAACACCGGGGAGCTGTTTTTT
>NA|TRBV12-3/TRBV12-4|TRBJ2-1|TRBD1
CASSLVEGAGEQFF
TGTGCCAGCAGTTTAGTCGAGGGGGCAGGTGAGCAGTTCTTC
>NA|TRBV11-2|TRBJ2-1|TRBD2
CASIKGSGWIHEQFF
TGTGCCAGCATTAAGGGTAGCGGGTGGATCCATGAGCAGTTCTTC
>NA|TRBV7-8|TRBJ2-5|NA
CASSSTRTGIRETQYF
TGTGCCAGCAGCTCCACCCGAACAGGGATACGGGAGACCCAGTACTTC
>NA|TRBV20-1|TRBJ1-1|NA
CSAREFVRLNTEAFF
TGCAGTGCTAGAGAGTTTGTCCGGCTGAACACTGAAGCTTTCTTT
>few|TRBV20-1|TRBJ1-1|NA
CSARSPIDTEAFF
TGCAGTGCTAGATCCCCGATTGACACTGAAGCTTTCTTT
>many|TRBV15|TRBJ2-7|TRBD2
CATSSGLAGGPYEQYF
TGTGCCACCAGCAGCGGACTAGCGGGGGGCCCCTACGAGCAGTACTTC
>few|TRBV7-8|TRBJ2-1|NA
CASSLAPDRSYNEQFF
TGTGCCAGCAGCTTAGCCCCGGATAGATCCTACAATGAGCAGTTCTTC
>NA|TRBV24-1|TRBJ2-3|NA
CATSDLTSRTQYF
TGTGCCACCAGTGATTTGACTAGTAGAACGCAGTATTTT
>many|TRBV7-9|TRBJ2-1|NA
CASSSSRNEQFF
TGTGCCAGCAGCTCCTCACGCAATGAGCAGTTCTTC
>many|TRBV12-3/TRBV12-4|TRBJ2-7|NA
CASSPGGAGEQYF
TGTGCCAGCAGCCCAGGAGGGGCAGGCGAGCAGTACTTC
>few|TRBV4-3|TRBJ1-2|NA
CASPTVRCKNYGYTF
TGCGCCAGCCCCACGGTGAGGTGCAAAAACTATGGCTACACCTTC
>NA|TRBV29-1|TRBJ2-7|NA
CSVGPRQSSYEQYF
TGCAGCGTAGGCCCTCGACAGAGCTCCTACGAGCAGTACTTC
>few|TRBV12-3/TRBV12-4|TRBJ2-5|NA
CATSPGRSQETQYF
TGTGCCACGAGCCCGGGACGCAGCCAAGAGACCCAGTACTTC
>few|TRBV6-2/TRBV6-3|TRBJ2-1|NA
CASSTQRGGNEQFF
TGTGCCAGCAGTACCCAAAGGGGGGGTAATGAGCAGTTCTTC
>few|TRBV30|TRBJ2-1|TRBD2
CAWSARGLAGANEQFF
TGTGCCTGGAGTGCACGGGGGCTAGCGGGAGCCAATGAGCAGTTCTTC
>NA|TRBV4-2|TRBJ2-7|NA
CASSQDRPGPYEQYF
TGTGCCAGCAGCCAAGATCGACCAGGCCCCTACGAGCAGTACTTC
>NA|TRBV5-5|TRBJ2-1|NA
CASSLISGEQFF
TGTGCCAGCAGCTTGATTTCCGGTGAGCAGTTCTTC
>NA|TRBV6-2/TRBV6-3|TRBJ2-2|NA
CASQRTRRGELFF
TGTGCCAGTCAACGAACTCGCCGGGGGGAGCTGTTTTTT
>NA|TRBV4-2|TRBJ1-2|NA
CASSGVSGYTF
TGTGCCAGCAGCGGTGTATCTGGCTACACCTTC
>few|TRBV7-8|TRBJ1-2|NA
CASSLGGTSYGYTF
TGTGCCAGCAGCTTAGGTGGGACATCCTATGGCTACACCTTC
>few|TRBV6-5|TRBJ2-5|NA
CASSYGNRGKETQYF
TGTGCCAGCAGCTACGGGAACAGAGGCAAAGAGACCCAGTACTTC
>few|TRBV20-1|TRBJ1-2|TRBD1
CSAPGTGEGYTF
TGCAGTGCTCCTGGGACAGGGGAAGGCTACACCTTC
>few|TRBV29-1|TRBJ1-1|NA
CSAGTARTEAFF
TGCAGCGCTGGGACCGCGCGCACTGAAGCTTTCTTT
>NA|TRBV19|TRBJ2-2|TRBD2
CASQGYLAGGTGELFF
TGTGCCAGTCAGGGGTATCTAGCGGGAGGCACCGGGGAGCTGTTTTTT
>few|TRBV28|TRBJ2-7|TRBD1
CASSLGTGGPYEQYF
TGTGCCAGCAGTCTCGGGACAGGGGGCCCCTACGAGCAGTACTTC
>NA|TRBV15|TRBJ2-1|NA
CATSTAGSYNEQFF
TGTGCCACCAGCACAGCAGGCTCCTACAATGAGCAGTTCTTC
>NA|TRBV12-3/TRBV12-4|TRBJ1-2|TRBD1
CASNPTGSHGYTF
TGTGCCAGCAACCCGACAGGGTCTCATGGCTACACCTTC
>few|TRBV28|TRBJ2-1|NA
CASSLSRDHYNEQFF
TGTGCCAGCAGTTTATCGAGGGACCACTACAATGAGCAGTTCTTC
>many|TRBV12-3/TRBV12-4|TRBJ1-2|TRBD1
CASSGQGYYGYTF
TGTGCCAGCAGCGGACAGGGATACTATGGCTACACCTTC